This is a list of T cell receptor beta chains from one sample in a study of PD-1 blockade in classical Hodgkin lymphoma. Using immunoSEQ multiplex PCR, the repertoire was profiled, and TCRdb retains in-frame clones only, with some absent. Counted here are roughly 20,000 clones, 80% occurring once; the ten biggest clones make up 6% to 8.5%. The sequencing used peripheral blood mononuclear cells (PBMCs), collected before the fourth cycle of nivolumab. The receptor source for this set is a human donor with classical Hodgkin lymphoma. The CDR3 runs from the conserved cysteine through the conserved F or W. D genes are given only for firm matches. Expanded clones get a size class; other rows say once, few or many, or leave the size out.

V gene: TRBV4-2
clone size: .
D gene: TRBD1
J gene: TRBJ1-6
CDR3 DNA: TGTGCCAGCAGCCCCCTGGACAGGGGAGATTCACCCCTCCACTTT
CDR3 protein: CASSPLDRGDSPLHF

V gene: TRBV2
clone size: few
D gene: .
J gene: TRBJ2-1
CDR3 DNA: TGTGCCAGCAGTGAAGGGGTATGGGGTCTAGCGCTCACCTACAATGAGCAGTTCTTC
CDR3 protein: CASSEGVWGLALTYNEQFF

V gene: TRBV28
clone size: few
D gene: .
J gene: TRBJ2-7
CDR3 DNA: TGTGCCAGCAGTTCCTTTTACGAGCAGTACTTC
CDR3 protein: CASSSFYEQYF

V gene: TRBV27
clone size: .
D gene: .
J gene: TRBJ2-7
CDR3 DNA: TGTGCCAGCAGTTTATATCCCTTAACCCGGACAGTTCCCTACGAGCAGTACTTC
CDR3 protein: CASSLYPLTRTVPYEQYF

V gene: TRBV9
clone size: .
D gene: .
J gene: TRBJ2-1
CDR3 DNA: TGTGCCAGCAGCGTGGACCCTCAGGGCTACAATGAGCAGTTCTTC
CDR3 protein: CASSVDPQGYNEQFF

V gene: TRBV5-4
clone size: .
D gene: TRBD1
J gene: TRBJ2-3
CDR3 DNA: TGTGCCAGCAGCTCAAGGGACAGGGGATTTGGAGATACGCAGTATTTT
CDR3 protein: CASSSRDRGFGDTQYF

V gene: TRBV5-6
clone size: .
D gene: .
J gene: TRBJ1-1
CDR3 DNA: TGTGCCAGCAGCCTCACAGGGTCGAACACTGAAGCTTTCTTT
CDR3 protein: CASSLTGSNTEAFF

V gene: TRBV5-4
clone size: once
D gene: .
J gene: TRBJ2-7
CDR3 DNA: TGTGCCAGCAGCACCCAACAGCGGATTGTCGAGCAGTACTTC
CDR3 protein: CASSTQQRIVEQYF

V gene: TRBV16
clone size: .
D gene: .
J gene: TRBJ2-7
CDR3 DNA: TGTGCCAGCAGCCAGGTAGGCACTTCCTACGAGCAGTACTTC
CDR3 protein: CASSQVGTSYEQYF

V gene: TRBV18
clone size: medium-sized
D gene: TRBD2
J gene: TRBJ2-3
CDR3 DNA: TGTGCCAGCTTCCTCCCAGCGGGGGGGCAAGATACGCAGTATTTT
CDR3 protein: CASFLPAGGQDTQYF

V gene: TRBV7-8
clone size: few
D gene: TRBD2
J gene: TRBJ2-7
CDR3 DNA: TGTGCCAGCAGCCCGGGGGTAGGGGAGGGCTACGAGCAGTACTTC
CDR3 protein: CASSPGVGEGYEQYF

V gene: TRBV7-2
clone size: .
D gene: TRBD1
J gene: TRBJ1-1
CDR3 DNA: TGTGCCAGCAGCTTAGTTGACAGGGGGCGGACTGAAGCTTTCTTT
CDR3 protein: CASSLVDRGRTEAFF

V gene: TRBV5-1
clone size: .
D gene: .
J gene: TRBJ1-2
CDR3 DNA: TGCGCCAGCAGCTTAAGTATGGGGCGCGGCTATGGCTACACCTTC
CDR3 protein: CASSLSMGRGYGYTF

V gene: TRBV5-4
clone size: .
D gene: TRBD1
J gene: TRBJ1-4
CDR3 DNA: TGTGCCAGCAGCGACAGGGAGGGTAATGAAAAACTGTTTTTT
CDR3 protein: CASSDREGNEKLFF